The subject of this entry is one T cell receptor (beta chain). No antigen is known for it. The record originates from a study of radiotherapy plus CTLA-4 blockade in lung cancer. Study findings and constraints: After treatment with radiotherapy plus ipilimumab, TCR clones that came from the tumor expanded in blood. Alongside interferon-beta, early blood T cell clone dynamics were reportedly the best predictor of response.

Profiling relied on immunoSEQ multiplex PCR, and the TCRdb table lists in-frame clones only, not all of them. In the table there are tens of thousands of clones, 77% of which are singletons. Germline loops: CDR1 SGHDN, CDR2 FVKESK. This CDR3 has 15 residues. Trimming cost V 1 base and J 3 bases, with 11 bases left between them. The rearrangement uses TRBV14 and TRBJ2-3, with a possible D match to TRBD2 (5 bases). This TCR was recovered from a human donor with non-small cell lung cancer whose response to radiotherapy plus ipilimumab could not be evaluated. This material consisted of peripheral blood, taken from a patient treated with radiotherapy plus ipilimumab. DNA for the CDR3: TGTGCCAGCAGCCAAGGTCGGGGAAGGACAGATACGCAGTATTTT. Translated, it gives CASSQGRGRTDTQYF.